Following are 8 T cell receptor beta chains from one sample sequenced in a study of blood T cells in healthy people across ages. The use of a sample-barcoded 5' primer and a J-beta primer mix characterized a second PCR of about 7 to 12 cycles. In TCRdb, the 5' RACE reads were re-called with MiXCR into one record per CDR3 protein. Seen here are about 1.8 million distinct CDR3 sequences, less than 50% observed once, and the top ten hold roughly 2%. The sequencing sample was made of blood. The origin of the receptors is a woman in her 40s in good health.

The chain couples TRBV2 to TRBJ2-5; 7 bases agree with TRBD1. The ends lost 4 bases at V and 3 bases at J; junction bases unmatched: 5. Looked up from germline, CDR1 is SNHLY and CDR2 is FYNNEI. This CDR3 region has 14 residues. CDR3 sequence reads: CASSGQGWKETQYF. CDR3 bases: TGTGCCAGCAGTGGACAGGGTTGGAAAGAGACCCAGTACTTC.

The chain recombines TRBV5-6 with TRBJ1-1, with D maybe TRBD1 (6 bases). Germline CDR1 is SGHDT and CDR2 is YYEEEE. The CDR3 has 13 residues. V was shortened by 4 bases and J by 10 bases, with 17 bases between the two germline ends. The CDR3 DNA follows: TGTGCCAGCAGCCCCCTGGGGGGGCATTCAGCTTTCTTT. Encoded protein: CASSPLGGHSAFF.

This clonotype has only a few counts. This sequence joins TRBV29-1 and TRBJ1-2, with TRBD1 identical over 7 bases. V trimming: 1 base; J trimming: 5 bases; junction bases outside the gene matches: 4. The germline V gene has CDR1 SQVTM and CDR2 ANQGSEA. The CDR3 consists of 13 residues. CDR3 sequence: CSVEGTGGYGYTF. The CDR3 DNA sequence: TGCAGCGTTGAAGGGACAGGAGGTTATGGCTACACCTTC. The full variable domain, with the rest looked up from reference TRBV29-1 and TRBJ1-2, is SAVISQKPSRDICQRGTSLTIQCQVDSQVTMMFWYRQQPGQSLTLIATANQGSEATYESGFVIDKFPISRPNLTFSTLTVSNMSPEDSSIYLCSVEGTGGYGYTFGSGTRLTVV.

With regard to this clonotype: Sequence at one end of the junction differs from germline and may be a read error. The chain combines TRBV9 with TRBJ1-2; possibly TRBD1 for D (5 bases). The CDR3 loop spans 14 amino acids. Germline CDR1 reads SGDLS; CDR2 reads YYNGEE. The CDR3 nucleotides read TGTGCCAGTAGCGTACATACAGGTATCAGCGGCTACACCTTC. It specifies CASSVHTGISGYTF.

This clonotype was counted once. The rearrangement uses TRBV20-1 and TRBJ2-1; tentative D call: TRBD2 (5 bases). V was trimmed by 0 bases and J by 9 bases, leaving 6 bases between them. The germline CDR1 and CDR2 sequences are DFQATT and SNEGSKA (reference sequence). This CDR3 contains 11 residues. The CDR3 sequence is CSARDEGEQFF. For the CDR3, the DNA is TGCAGTGCTAGAGATGAGGGTGAGCAGTTCTTC.

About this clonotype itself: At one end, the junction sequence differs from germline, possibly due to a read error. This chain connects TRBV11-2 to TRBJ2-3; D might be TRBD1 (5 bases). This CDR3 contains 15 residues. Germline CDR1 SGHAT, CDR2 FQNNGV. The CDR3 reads CASSFTRVGADTRYF. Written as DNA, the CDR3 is TGTGCCAGCAGCTTTACACGCGTAGGGGCGGATACGCGGTATTTT.

The CDR3 reads CASIPGGTGANVLTF. DNA of the CDR3: TGTGCCAGCATCCCAGGTGGGACTGGGGCCAACGTCCTGACTTTC. V is TRBV6-6 and J is TRBJ2-6; D not certain. V lost 7 bases, J lost 2 bases, and 12 bases lay in between. This CDR3 is 15 amino acids long. Per germline, CDR1 MNHNY and CDR2 SVGAGI (reference sequence).

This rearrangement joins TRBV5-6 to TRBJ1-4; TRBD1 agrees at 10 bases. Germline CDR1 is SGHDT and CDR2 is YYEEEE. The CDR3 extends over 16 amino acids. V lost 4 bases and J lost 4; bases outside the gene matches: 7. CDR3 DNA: TGTGCCAGCAGCCACCGACAGGGGGCAGATAATGAAAAACTGTTTTTT. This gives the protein CASSHRQGADNEKLFF.